This T cell receptor beta chain was sequenced for a study of CD8 T cells in Susac syndrome. On the study more broadly: Each patient with Susac syndrome, at the time of blood draw, was therapy-naive, on corticosteroids, or on intravenous immunoglobulin alone.

CD8+ and CD4+ T cells from blood underwent TCR beta sequencing, which was carried out in a high-throughput format. TEMRA cells were enriched by FACS, and CD4+ and CD8+ T cells were negatively isolated. The germline V gene encodes CDR1 SQVTM and CDR2 ANQGSEA. CDR3 length: 14 residues. With V trimmed by 6 bases and J by 1 base, 8 bases remained unmatched. After extraction with the RNeasy kit, 0.5 to 1 ug of the RNA was reverse transcribed using random hexamers. TCRdb re-called the immunoSEQ multiplex PCR reads with MiXCR, one entry per CDR3 protein. This sample has about 140,000 distinct CDR3 sequences; 85% to 95% occur once, and the top ten carry 0.13% to 0.15%.

The rearrangement joins TRBV29-1 to TRBJ2-5, with 7 nucleotides matching TRBD1. The TCR originated in a human donor with Susac syndrome. Sequenced material: CD4+ T cells from PBMCs. The CDR3 sequence: CSVRRDRVQETQYF. The CDR3 region has the DNA TGCAGCGTCCGACGGGACAGAGTCCAAGAGACCCAGTACTTC.